This T cell receptor beta chain is from a study of blood T cell repertoires in COVID-19. In the study overall: Both acute and convalescent COVID-19 samples were obtained from the United States, Italy and Spain.

Participants came from roughly 23 US areas, aged about 18 to 95 years. In the original analysis: Amplification of reference gene primers provided the estimated nucleated cell counts. Measured with immunoSEQ multiplex PCR; TCRdb has only the in-frame clones, and not every one. For V, J and clone size, that table is used; D and trimming come from the DNA. The sample records fewer than 350,000 clones, roughly nine tenths being singletons. CDR1 is SNHLY and CDR2 is FYNNEI in the germline V gene. V lost 4 bases to trimming and J lost 4 bases, with 11 bases between them. The CDR3 runs 14 residues. The material sequenced was PBMCs or T cells enriched from blood (not recorded which). The V gene is TRBV2, the J gene TRBJ1-5; D is ambiguous. The receptor was isolated from a middle-aged woman who had recovered from COVID-19. DNA of the CDR3: TGTGCCAGCAGTGTATTAGAGAGAAATCAGCCCCAGCATTTT. Protein product: CASSVLERNQPQHF.